This TCR beta chain was captured in a study of PD-L1 blockade in urothelial cancer (dated by TCRdb to the late 2010s). Context from the whole study: Therapy was started at some point between 2014 and 2016 for all patients, and atezolizumab 1,200 mg was administered intravenously every 3 weeks. The study, an exploratory multi-omic analysis, examined somatic, immune and clinical correlates of response to PD-L1 blockade with atezolizumab in urothelial cancer. In the same patients, pretreatment tumors underwent whole exome sequencing and RNA sequencing in addition to TCR sequencing. About 85% of the roughly 29 patients were identified as males with urothelial cancer of bladder origin, and a prior smoking history was reported by 18 of 29 patients. Patients had an ECOG performance status of 0 or 1 and had received between 0 and 3 prior chemotherapy regimens. Durable clinical benefit meant progression-free survival longer than 6 months, and TCR features were also tested against progression-free and overall survival. Durable clinical benefit was achieved by nine patients and was not achieved by 20 patients. Pretreatment blood TCR-seq was available for nearly 30 patients, at least one posttreatment blood collection was obtained for 24 patients, and tumor TCR-seq was available for 24 patients. Blood samples gave median yields of about 150,000 T cells and some 84,000 unique TCRs, along with a median clonality of 0.080. TCR sequencing covered pretreatment tumor samples and matched, serially collected peripheral blood taken before and after atezolizumab treatment. Blood samples were analyzed 3 weeks after the start of treatment (second dose) and 6 weeks after the start of treatment.

A total of 25 to 30 patients with locally advanced or metastatic urothelial carcinoma, treated at Memorial Sloan Kettering on a trial protocol, made up the cohort. Peripheral blood mononuclear cells were collected pretreatment and during treatment, at between 1 and 8 total time points per patient. The Qiagen DNeasy Blood extraction kit was used to purify genomic DNA from total PBMCs and tumor samples. Collected pretreatment and during treatment, PBMCs were isolated and stored as previously described. Overall results and qualifications from the work: Patients with durable benefit showed greater expansion of tumor-associated TCR clones in peripheral blood 3 weeks after starting treatment (n of about 20, p = 0.022). A pretreatment peripheral blood TCR clonality below the median was linked to improved progression-free and overall survival. Because the sample size was small (n of about 29) and many exploratory analyses were performed, the results are intended to be hypothesis-generating.

To estimate absolute template abundance from read counts, synthetic TCR analog templates were spiked into each PCR. TCRbeta CDR3 regions were amplified from genomic DNA with bias-controlled V and J gene primers using the immunoSEQ assay. Sequencing of rearranged TCRbeta segments was done at approximately 20X coverage. The study's processing was this. Sequencing errors were corrected by clustering and CDR3s were annotated against IMGT to assign V, D and J genes. Downstream analyses used only productive TCRbeta rearrangements and left out out-of-frame or stop-codon sequences. Clonality was computed as one minus Shannon entropy normalized by the log of the number of unique productive sequences. Clones differing between time points or between blood and tumor were identified using Fisher's exact test with Benjamini-Hochberg correction, with an adjusted p below 0.01 applied as the threshold. What TCRdb holds here is the immuneACCESS table cut down to in-frame rearrangements. Part of the clones is not present; checked against another copy, under half of the missing clones reflect an unresolved V gene, and the others are unexplained. V and J calls plus clone size are reproduced from that table; the DNA served to infer D and trimming. This sample is represented by approximately 51,000 clones; roughly 86% of them were singletons. The top ten constitute approximately 16% of the sample.

Regarding this clone: Its recognized antigen is unknown. No much larger clone is present one base from it, and per-base qualities are unavailable.

The germline V gene (reference sequence) provides CDR1 SEHNR and CDR2 FQNEAQ. The junction shows trimming of 5 bases on V and 5 bases on J, and the gene matches do not reach 2 bases of it. The CDR3 sequence holds 12 residues, the cysteine and phenylalanine included. The entry retains the CDR3 DNA only, 36 bases that are in frame from base 1. The source is a man aged 55 to 70 with urothelial cancer. This chain joins TRBV7-9 to TRBJ2-7; 8 bases in between match TRBD1. The sequences come from PBMCs, collected around atezolizumab (anti-PD-L1) treatment. The CDR3 has the sequence CASSRTGNEQYF. The DNA sequence is as follows: TGTGCCAGCAGCAGGACAGGGAACGAGCAGTACTTC. Where the CDR3 stops, the reference TRBV7-9 and TRBJ2-7 genes take over; the full variable domain is DTGVSQNPRHKITKRGQNVTFRCDPISEHNRLYWYRQTLGQGPEFLTYFQNEAQLEKSRLLSDRFSAERPKGSFSTLEIQRTEQGDSAMYLCASSRTGNEQYFGPGTRLTVT.